Each of the 5 T cell receptor beta chains below was sequenced from the same sample in a study of control samples from healthy donors and cancer patients (dated by TCRdb to about 2020). Library preparation employed the immunoSEQ multiplex PCR assay. TCRdb obtained this table from immuneACCESS and retained in-frame rearrangements with V and J assigned. These tables miss some clones; where compared with another copy, unresolved V genes account for less than half of the shortfall, and the remainder is unexplained. Recorded for this sample are fewer than 200,000 clones; around 90% of them occurred a single time. 1.3% to 1.5% of the sample comes from the top ten. Material for sequencing was blood. The receptors stem from a man aged 25 to 40 in good health.

This rearrangement joins TRBV10-1 to TRBJ2-1; TRBD2 is a possible D gene (6 bases). This CDR3 has 14 amino acids. The germline V and J ends were trimmed by 4 bases and 0 bases, with 7 bases remaining between them. Germline V gene lookup returns CDR1 WNHNN and CDR2 SYGVQD (reference sequence). The CDR3 DNA is TGCGCCAGCAGTGTGGGGGGCTCCTACAATGAGCAGTTCTTC. This codes for CASSVGGSYNEQFF.

V is TRBV7-2 and J is TRBJ2-1; D is unresolved. V was shortened by 2 bases and J by 7 bases, with 9 bases between the two germline ends. The CDR3 is 13 amino acids. The germline CDR1 and CDR2 sequences are SGHTA and FQGNSA. CDR3 DNA: TGTGCCAGCAGCTTAATTTTGGTTAATGAGCAGTTCTTC. This encodes CASSLILVNEQFF.

V and J are TRBV6-6 and TRBJ1-5; D ambiguous. The ends were cut back, 7 bases at V and 8 bases at J, with 18 bases in the middle. Germline CDR1 and CDR2: MNHNY and SVGAGI (reference sequence). The CDR3 runs to 14 residues. The CDR3 coding sequence is TGTGCCAGCACTCCTACCGTGGGGTTTGAGCCCCAGCATTTT. This sequence encodes CASTPTVGFEPQHF.

The chain joins TRBV7-9 to TRBJ1-5; 8 bases line up with TRBD1. This CDR3 has 14 residues. From germline, CDR1 is SEHNR and CDR2 FQNEAQ (reference sequence). Trimming took 1 base from V and 6 from J; bases not matched to a gene: 2. In nucleotides, the CDR3 is TGTGCCAGCAGCTTAGGACAGGGGCTTCAGCCCCAGCATTTT. Translated, it gives CASSLGQGLQPQHF. The full variable domain, rest sourced from reference TRBV7-9 and TRBJ1-5, is DTGVSQNPRHKITKRGQNVTFRCDPISEHNRLYWYRQTLGQGPEFLTYFQNEAQLEKSRLLSDRFSAERPKGSFSTLEIQRTEQGDSAMYLCASSLGQGLQPQHFGDGTRLSIL.

The chain carries TRBV9 and TRBJ2-3; the match to TRBD2 covers 12 bases. CDR1 and CDR2 from the germline V gene are SGDLS and YYNGEE. The CDR3 contains 17 residues. Trimming took 2 bases from V and 1 from J; bases not matched to a gene: 5. The CDR3 is CASSVASGGVGTDTQYF. The CDR3 coding sequence is TGTGCCAGCAGCGTGGCTAGCGGGGGGGTGGGCACAGATACGCAGTATTTT.